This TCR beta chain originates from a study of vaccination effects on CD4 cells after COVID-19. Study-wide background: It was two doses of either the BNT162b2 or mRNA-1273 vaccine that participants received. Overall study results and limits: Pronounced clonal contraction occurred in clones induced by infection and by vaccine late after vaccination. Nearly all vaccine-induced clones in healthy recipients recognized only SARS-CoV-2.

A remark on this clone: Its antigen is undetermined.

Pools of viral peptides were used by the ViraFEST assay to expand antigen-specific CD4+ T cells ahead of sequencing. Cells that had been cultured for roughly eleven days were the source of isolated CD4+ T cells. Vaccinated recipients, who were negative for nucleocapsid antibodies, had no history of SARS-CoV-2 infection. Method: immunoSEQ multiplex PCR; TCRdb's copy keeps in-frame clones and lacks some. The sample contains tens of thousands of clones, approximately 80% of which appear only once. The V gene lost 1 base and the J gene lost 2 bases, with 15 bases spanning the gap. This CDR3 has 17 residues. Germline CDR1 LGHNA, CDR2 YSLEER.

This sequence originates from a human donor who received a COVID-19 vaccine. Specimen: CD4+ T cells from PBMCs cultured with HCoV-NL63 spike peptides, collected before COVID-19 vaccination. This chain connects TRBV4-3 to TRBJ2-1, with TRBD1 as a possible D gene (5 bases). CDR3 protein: CASSQGTGSLAYNEQFF. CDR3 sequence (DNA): TGCGCCAGCAGCCAAGGTACAGGTAGCCTGGCCTACAATGAGCAGTTCTTC.